The present entry profiles one T cell receptor beta chain with its context. Antigen: not known. The data originate from a study of shared clonotypes between healthy human individuals. Study-wide background: Per-donor plates numbered three CD4 naive, three CD4 memory, two CD8 naive and one CD8 memory.

The method was immunoSEQ multiplex PCR; TCRdb's version includes in-frame clones alone and lacks a portion of them. The data contain about 2.3 million clones, about 90% of them seen just once; the ten biggest clones take up around 0.4%. Overall study results and limits: Some naive CD4 clonotypes, 5% to 5.5%, turned up in common across four donors. Non-shared clonotypes were found to have lower generation probabilities than the clonotypes that were shared by all four of the sorted-subset donors.

The germline V and J ends were trimmed by 6 bases and 5 bases, with 9 bases remaining between them. There are 12 residues in the CDR3. The germline V gene encodes CDR1 SNHLY and CDR2 FYNNEI. The sequenced sample was naive CD4+ T cells from PBMCs. Documented subset: CD45RA+ positively selected. The clonotype was recovered from a man aged 18 to 30 in good health. Some clones in this sample may be carry-over from other donors' samples. The genes are TRBV2 and TRBJ2-3, with D perhaps assigned TRBD1 or TRBD2 (5 bases each). CDR3: CASSAGGDTQYF. The CDR3, as DNA: TGTGCCAGCAGCGCTGGGGGAGATACGCAGTATTTT.